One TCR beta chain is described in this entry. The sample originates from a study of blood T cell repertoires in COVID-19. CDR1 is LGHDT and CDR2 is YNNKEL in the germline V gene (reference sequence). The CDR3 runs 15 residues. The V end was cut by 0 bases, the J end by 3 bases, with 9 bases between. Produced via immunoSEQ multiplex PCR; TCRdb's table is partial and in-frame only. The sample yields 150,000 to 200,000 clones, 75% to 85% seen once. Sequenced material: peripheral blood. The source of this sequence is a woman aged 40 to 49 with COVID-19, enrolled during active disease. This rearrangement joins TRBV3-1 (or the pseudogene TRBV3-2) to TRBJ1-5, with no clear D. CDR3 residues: CASSQDSSFNQPQHF. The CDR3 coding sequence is TGTGCCAGCAGCCAAGATAGCAGTTTCAATCAGCCCCAGCATTTT.